The entry below gives a single TCR beta chain sequence along with its context. Which antigen it targets is not known. No per-base quality is available; no much larger clone lies one base away. Library preparation used the immunoSEQ multiplex PCR assay. For the multiplex PCR, a mixture combining 60 forward primers for TCR Vbeta segments and 13 reverse primers for TCR Jbeta segments was used. Amplification of the CDR3 region of rearranged TCR beta genes was performed with a multiplex PCR assay on genomic DNA. The Illumina HiSeq System was used to sequence the amplified TCR beta libraries as 87-base-pair reads. Regarding the original processing steps: A later analysis counted around 72 million unique TCR beta chains across the 600 to 850 repertoires, and approximately 11 million of these chains were shared by at least two donors. To remove PCR and sequencing errors, raw reads were error-corrected and collapsed into unique sequences using a nearest-neighbor algorithm that merged closely related sequences. CDR3 sequences were aligned to IMGT reference sequences to assign V, D and J gene segments. Each retained sequence needed at least a six-nucleotide match to both a V gene segment and a J gene segment. Rearrangements were called productive when the CDR3 lacked stop codons and stayed in frame with V and J; all others were non-productive. CDR3 was defined by IMGT convention, running from the second conserved V-encoded cysteine to the conserved J-encoded phenylalanine. Sequences without an unambiguous match to a single V gene segment were excluded from the earlier analysis of almost 600 of the donors. An earlier analysis of a few hundred of the donors called V segments functional above 56.7% productive rearrangements and segregating when the between-donor standard deviation exceeded 5%. To diagnose cytomegalovirus status from the catalog of TCR beta chain sequences, a statistical classification framework was built. In a later analysis, TCR nucleotide sequences were compared against IMGT/GENE-DB human TR gene sequences so that V and J genes could be assigned. Using the TCRdist pipeline, a later analysis assigned CDR3 sequences along with most-parsimonious VDJ recombination scenarios. In a later analysis, each TCR beta chain was defined by its CDR3 amino acid sequence together with its V-gene family, and reads without a unique V-gene family were excluded. To address suspected cross-contamination and a sequencing artifact, a later analysis removed over 500 highly shared, low-generation-probability nucleotide sequences. For each public chain, a later analysis derived a clonal expansion index from normalized ranks of inferred template counts within each repertoire. Generation probabilities in a later analysis came from a VDJ recombination model fitted to out-of-frame rearrangements, and those results were checked against IGoR. In a later analysis, TCR-TCR, TCR-HLA and TCR-CMV co-occurrence was scored with hypergeometric tests, and a repertoire-size bias correction was applied to TCR pairs. A later analysis estimated false discovery rates by permuting HLA or CMV assignments 20 times. In a later analysis, co-occurring TCRs were grouped with DBSCAN, and TCRdist sequence similarity was added when clustering was performed within HLA-allele-positive subsets. Co-occurrence clustering excluded repertoires with fewer than 30,000 or more than 120,000 public chains, plus five with anomalous nucleotide sharing. Drawn from immuneACCESS, this table holds only the in-frame rearrangements with V and J called that TCRdb kept. Clones are partly lost; checked studies trace under half to an unresolved V gene and leave the rest unexplained. The D gene and trimming were derived from the DNA, and the V and J assignments and clone size from that table. The sample table contains roughly 180,000 clones; only one count was recorded for roughly 74% of them. The top ten hold roughly 8.2% of the sample.

The data were taken from a study of cytomegalovirus exposure and HLA in healthy donors (dated by TCRdb to 2016 to 2017). A note on the overall study: An earlier analysis of 587 of the donors reported 276 Gb of sequence data and some 110 million unique TCR beta sequences obtained from 150 million to 200 million T cells. The study profiled the T cell repertoires of 666 subjects by immunosequencing and related them to cytomegalovirus serostatus. A later genetic analysis used genome-wide SNP genotypes for about 55% of the 666 donors, treating that subset as a discovery cohort. A later analysis re-analyzed previously published TCR beta repertoires from roughly 630 donors and added high-resolution HLA genotyping to study TCR occurrence patterns. A separate validation cohort of roughly 130 different subjects was used in addition to the approximately 640-subject first cohort. Donor age, sex, ethnicity and CMV serostatus were compiled together with the repertoire data. The number of donors typed differed by locus, with roughly 620-630 for A, B, C, DRB1 and DQB1, 522 for DQA1, 600 to 610 for DPA1, and around 460 for DPB1. In the later analysis, no new phenotypic data were used to find candidate immune exposures; instead, reliance was placed on TCR beta sequences and their occurrence across donors. Because of strong linkage in the cohort, roughly five DR-DQ haplotypes were treated as single units for association and clustering. In an earlier analysis of roughly 600 of the donors, high-throughput TCR beta sequencing was used to judge whether each TCR beta V gene segment behaved as functional or pseudogenic. Both class I and class II loci were covered by HLA typing, at four-digit resolution. The study combined high-throughput TCR immunosequencing, statistical association of individual TCRs with disease status, and machine learning to predict cytomegalovirus infection status. Approximately 310 gigabases of sequencing data and tens of millions of unique TCR sequences were included in an early release covering about 700 HLA-typed donors. All discovery cohort repertoires had been generated on a single sequencing platform. The study aimed to test whether cataloging public T cell receptors could reveal signatures of past pathogen exposure. Of the 300 to 500 genotyped donors, 75% to 85% were placed in the genetic ancestry cluster associated with self-reported Caucasian donors. On average, around 240,000 unique TCR beta nucleotide sequences were sequenced per donor among a few hundred genotyped donors of the cohort, with roughly 18% of those sequences being non-productive.

The CDR1 and CDR2 encoded by the germline V gene are SGHAT and FQNNGV. From cysteine to phenylalanine, the CDR3 is 13 amino acids long. Of all the DNA, just the CDR3 is kept, 39 bases in frame from base 1. V and J lose 2 bases and 0 bases, and a span of 5 bases separates them. The paper's findings and limits, for the study overall: According to a later analysis, most CMV-associated TCR beta chains appeared to be HLA-restricted, and the HLA associations seemed to be driven largely by CMV exposure. In vitro tests confirmed that a few of the cytomegalovirus-associated TCR beta chains recognize cytomegalovirus antigens. A group of highly shared sequence variants was considered likely to be a technical artifact of the sequencing pipeline. Compared with equally common non-associated chains, HLA-associated TCR beta chains in a later analysis were more clonally expanded and had lower generation probabilities. Linkage disequilibrium might explain the correlated functional status among segregating V segments, but an unknown experimental factor could not be ruled out. An association between a missense DCLRE1C variant and V-gene and J-gene trimming of TCR beta chains was found in a later genetic analysis and replicated in an independent cohort. Because HLA typing was unavailable for some donors at each locus, only the typed subset was used in association tests. In the study, approximately 160 TCR beta chains were listed as associated with cytomegalovirus. A further reported finding was that TCR beta sequences accurately predicted the HLA-A and HLA-B alleles for most subjects in the first cohort. Several of the top co-occurrence clusters appeared to be linked to parvovirus B19, influenza, CMV and Epstein-Barr virus, according to a later analysis. Some IMGT-functional V segments, including TRBV6-2 and TRBV6-3, could not be distinguished by the 87-base-pair reads and were therefore excluded. An earlier analysis of 450 to 750 of the donors showed that most TCR beta V segments appeared in productive rearrangements either about 87% or about 30% of the time, which broadly matched IMGT annotations. Because counts were too low, around 17 rarely observed V segments, including chromosome 9 orphons, were left out of the earlier analysis of 500 to 650 of the donors. Compared with the roughly 700-donor mean, donors in an Asian-associated ancestry cluster had fewer N-insertions in productive TCRs, according to a later genetic analysis. The presence/absence analyses assumed that sequencing depth was roughly uniform across donors, and that assumption may not be true. When HLA alleles, especially DR and DQ, strongly co-occurred, attributing TCR associations to individual alleles was difficult. In a later analysis, the rate of TCR association differed among HLA loci, with DRB1 alleles having the most associated TCRs and HLA-C alleles having the fewest. The classifier was reported to diagnose cytomegalovirus status with high specificity and sensitivity in both the original and validation cohorts. The authors suggested that the approach could potentially be extended to other disease states and immunological phenotypes. Most TCR sequences were observed very rarely across donors, whereas some public TCRs were present in many individuals. Specific HLA alleles were associated with 15,000 to 20,000 TCR beta sequences at a false discovery rate of 0.05 in a later analysis. The only immune exposure information available for the cohort was CMV serostatus. This cohort had only TCR beta chains sequenced, and the lack of alpha or paired-chain data limited which features could be detected.

The cohort was made up of several hundred healthy bone marrow donors. Cohort members were all nominally healthy when sampled, although unrecorded immune exposures were likely present. The donor tested CMV seropositive, placing the donor among the 310 or so seropositive members of the cohort. A peripheral blood sample was collected from each donor, and TCR beta sequencing was performed on peripheral blood mononuclear cells. Genomic DNA extraction from the blood cell samples was performed with the Qiagen DNeasy Blood Extraction Kit. Sequences were obtained from PBMCs. The receptor comes from a woman in her forties in good health and CMV-seropositive. The rearrangement combines TRBV11-2 with TRBJ2-7, with the D segment identity uncertain. The bases read TGTGCCAGCAGCTTACCTAGCTCCTACGAGCAGTACTTC. It translates to CASSLPSSYEQYF. Reference TRBV11-2 and TRBJ2-7 genes cover what lies past the CDR3, so the full variable domain is EAGVAQSPRYKIIEKRQSVAFWCNPISGHATLYWYQQILGQGPKLLIQFQNNGVVDDSQLPKDRFSAERLKGVDSTLKIQPAKLEDSAVYLCASSLPSSYEQYFGPGTRLTVT.